A selection of T cell receptor beta chains follows, all from one sample in a study of T cells expressing NK-cell markers. TCRdb reprocessed the 5' RACE reads and stores each CDR3 protein as one record, lacking DNA. This sample's table reports hundreds of thousands of distinct CDR3 sequences. Sequencing was performed on blood T cells: a sorted CD56 or NKG2C T cell subset, CD4+ or CD8+ T cells, or bulk PBMC T cells (not recorded which). All receptors derive from a man aged 18 to 29 in good health. CDR3s include the opening cysteine and the closing phenylalanine or tryptophan.

v_gene	len	j_gene	CDR3aa
TRBV6-1	15	TRBJ2-5	CASSSSGPARETQYF
TRBV10-3	14	TRBJ2-1	CAISLATNGDEQFF
TRBV20-1	20	TRBJ2-5	CSARGGMRGLAGGSGETQYF
TRBV10-1	15	TRBJ2-5	CASSEIAGVGETQYF
TRBV7-2	17	TRBJ1-3	CASSLAGTSSSGNTIYF
TRBV29-1	11	TRBJ2-5	CSVRWQTTQYF
TRBV4-2	16	TRBJ2-3	CASSSGDTGSTDTQYF
TRBV7-9	14	TRBJ2-7	CASSLDVRSYEQYF
TRBV5-1	15	TRBJ2-1	CASSLVWGPQDEQFF
TRBV3-1	15	TRBJ1-2	CASSQGRGQPYGYTF
TRBV7-9	16	TRBJ1-4	CASSFFVLRANEKLFF
TRBV4-3	16	TRBJ2-3	CASSPRGLGSTDTQYF
TRBV4-1	16	TRBJ2-1	CASSQPTSGIFNEQFF
TRBV13	14	TRBJ2-5	CASSSPQEKETQYF
TRBV12-3/TRBV12-4	14	TRBJ2-3	CASSFPPDYYTQYF
TRBV11-2	17	TRBJ1-3	CASSLEGWGLSGNTIYF
TRBV9	16	TRBJ2-1	CASSGKLAGAYNEQFF
TRBV5-1	15	TRBJ2-7	CASSGDSVPLYEQYF
TRBV15	15	TRBJ1-1	CATSRSAGPNTEAFF
TRBV12-3/TRBV12-4	17	TRBJ2-2	CASRLNREPGPTGELFF
TRBV10-3	15	TRBJ2-1	CAISVRGGDYNEQFF
TRBV5-5	12	TRBJ2-1	CASSLGGSQGFF
TRBV5-6	13	TRBJ1-1	CASRNTGRTEAFF
TRBV7-3	15	TRBJ2-3	CASSLTGRVTDTQYF
TRBV20-1	16	TRBJ1-5	CSARDRGGYSNQPQHF
TRBV7-7	17	TRBJ2-1	CASSPTPGLAGPGEQFF
TRBV20-1	17	TRBJ2-7	CSAGSREGHSPPCEQYF
TRBV5-1	15	TRBJ2-2	CASSSKLTGAGELFF
TRBV28	16	TRBJ1-5	CASSPWGVSSNQPQHF
TRBV6-1	15	TRBJ2-1	CASRPTGTSYNEQFF
TRBV11-2	15	TRBJ2-1	CASSPGTSNYNEQFF
TRBV5-5	15	TRBJ2-2	CASSGSGLNTGELFF
TRBV2	14	TRBJ2-1	CASRRLAGRGEQFF